This is a list of T cell receptor beta chains from one sample in a study of neurological immune-mediated disorders. TCRdb ran MiXCR on the 5' RACE reads and lists one entry per CDR3 protein. This sample carries 42,000 or so distinct CDR3 sequences, 2.5% of them seen once, and the ten largest clones take roughly 12%. Specimen: PBMCs. The source is a man aged 25-40 years with multiple sclerosis. Both conserved end residues are part of each CDR3. The D gene is left open where the match is weak. Clone size appears in some rows only: once, few, many, or a class for an expanded clone.

d_call: TRBD2; j_call: TRBJ2-3; v_call: TRBV5-1; clone_size: many; cdr3_aa: CASSLGLAGAKPTDTQYF; cdr3_nt: TGCGCCAGCAGCCTTGGACTAGCGGGGGCGAAACCCACAGATACGCAGTATTTT
d_call: .; j_call: TRBJ2-5; v_call: TRBV5-1; clone_size: .; cdr3_aa: CASSLSFRFQETQYF; cdr3_nt: TGCGCCAGCAGCTTGTCTTTTCGGTTCCAAGAGACCCAGTACTTC
d_call: TRBD1; j_call: TRBJ1-1; v_call: TRBV7-6; clone_size: many; cdr3_aa: CASSQGTANTEAFF; cdr3_nt: TGTGCCAGCAGCCAAGGGACAGCGAACACTGAAGCTTTCTTT
d_call: .; j_call: TRBJ1-1; v_call: TRBV6-5; clone_size: many; cdr3_aa: CASTRHRTDTEAFF; cdr3_nt: TGTGCCAGCACGAGACATAGAACCGACACTGAAGCTTTCTTT
d_call: TRBD1; j_call: TRBJ2-3; v_call: TRBV5-1; clone_size: many; cdr3_aa: CASSPGTGKDTQYF; cdr3_nt: TGCGCCAGCAGCCCCGGGACAGGGAAAGATACGCAGTATTTT
d_call: .; j_call: TRBJ2-5; v_call: TRBV10-3; clone_size: many; cdr3_aa: CAIGRGPETQYF; cdr3_nt: TGTGCCATCGGCAGGGGTCCAGAGACCCAGTACTTC
d_call: TRBD1; j_call: TRBJ2-5; v_call: TRBV5-1; clone_size: .; cdr3_aa: CASSFQGALRETQYF; cdr3_nt: TGCGCCAGCAGCTTTCAGGGGGCATTGCGAGAGACCCAGTACTTC
d_call: TRBD1; j_call: TRBJ1-2; v_call: TRBV20-1; clone_size: many; cdr3_aa: CSARNPRDRESASGYTF; cdr3_nt: TGCAGTGCTAGAAACCCCCGGGACAGGGAGTCGGCGAGTGGCTACACCTTC
d_call: TRBD2; j_call: TRBJ2-7; v_call: TRBV20-1; clone_size: many; cdr3_aa: CSARASGDYEQYF; cdr3_nt: TGCAGTGCTCGGGCTAGCGGGGACTACGAGCAGTACTTC
d_call: TRBD1; j_call: TRBJ2-7; v_call: TRBV5-6; clone_size: many; cdr3_aa: CASAKQGAGEQYF; cdr3_nt: TGTGCCAGCGCAAAACAGGGGGCCGGCGAGCAGTACTTC
d_call: TRBD2; j_call: TRBJ2-3; v_call: TRBV20-1; clone_size: many; cdr3_aa: CSARDQDSGDTDTQYF; cdr3_nt: TGCAGTGCTAGAGATCAGGATAGCGGGGACACAGATACGCAGTATTTT
d_call: .; j_call: TRBJ1-4; v_call: TRBV15; clone_size: many; cdr3_aa: CATSRGVEGEKLFF; cdr3_nt: TGTGCCACCAGCAGAGGGGTTGAGGGTGAAAAACTGTTTTTT
d_call: .; j_call: TRBJ2-7; v_call: TRBV7-9; clone_size: many; cdr3_aa: CASSAGAGEQYF; cdr3_nt: TGTGCCAGCAGCGCCGGCGCGGGGGAGCAGTACTTC
d_call: .; j_call: TRBJ2-1; v_call: TRBV5-1; clone_size: many; cdr3_aa: CASSLAGGTSYNEQFF; cdr3_nt: TGCGCCAGCAGCTTGGCCGGGGGTACCTCCTACAATGAGCAGTTCTTC
d_call: .; j_call: TRBJ2-2; v_call: TRBV7-9; clone_size: many; cdr3_aa: CASSLIWGGDTGELFF; cdr3_nt: TGTGCCAGCAGCTTAATATGGGGTGGTGACACCGGGGAGCTGTTTTTT
d_call: .; j_call: TRBJ2-5; v_call: TRBV6-2/TRBV6-3; clone_size: many; cdr3_aa: CASSYDETQYF; cdr3_nt: TGTGCCAGCAGTTACGACGAGACCCAGTACTTC
d_call: .; j_call: TRBJ1-1; v_call: TRBV3-1; clone_size: many; cdr3_aa: CASSPRAREDTEAFF; cdr3_nt: TGTGCCAGCAGCCCCCGGGCCCGGGAGGACACTGAAGCTTTCTTT
d_call: TRBD2; j_call: TRBJ2-4; v_call: TRBV7-2; clone_size: many; cdr3_aa: CASSPSGRFIQYF; cdr3_nt: TGTGCCAGCAGCCCGAGCGGGAGGTTCATTCAGTACTTC
d_call: TRBD1; j_call: TRBJ2-7; v_call: TRBV18; clone_size: medium-sized; cdr3_aa: CASSPPDRVDEQYF; cdr3_nt: TGTGCCAGCTCACCACCGGACAGGGTTGACGAGCAGTACTTC